These T cell receptor beta chains were read from a single sample in a study of T-cell reconstitution after alpha-beta-depleted transplantation in children. Via MiXCR, TCRdb re-called the PCR reads, giving one row per CDR3 protein. The sample lists around 800,000 distinct CDR3 sequences, roughly 15% occurring once. Sequenced material: PBMCs, mostly from graft donor cells, taken 360 days after TCRalphabeta/CD19-depleted stem cell transplant. The source of these receptors is a male patient younger than 18 who had a stem cell transplant for acute lymphoblastic leukemia, so the T cells may come from the graft donor. The CDR3 runs from the conserved cysteine through the conserved F or W. Fields, in order: clone size, D gene, V gene, J gene, CDR3 protein, CDR3 DNA. The D gene is left open where the match is weak. Part of the rows lack a size; the others show once, few, many or a class for expanded clones.

NA,NA,TRBV5-1,TRBJ2-7,CASSLGAALVSYEQYF,TGCGCCAGCAGCTTGGGGGCGGCATTAGTCTCCTACGAGCAGTACTTC
few,NA,TRBV4-1,TRBJ2-7,CASSQSGASFYEQYF,TGCGCCAGCAGCCAATCAGGGGCCTCTTTCTACGAGCAGTACTTC
NA,NA,TRBV20-1,TRBJ1-4,CSARPGFDEKLFF,TGCAGTGCAAGGCCGGGTTTTGATGAAAAACTGTTTTTT
NA,NA,TRBV6-5,TRBJ1-1,CASSYSGYRGNTEAFF,TGTGCCAGCAGTTACTCAGGGTATAGGGGAAACACTGAAGCTTTCTTT
NA,NA,TRBV4-1,TRBJ2-6,CASSQGVRGNSGANVLTF,TGCGCCAGCAGCCAAGGGGTCAGGGGAAACTCTGGGGCCAACGTCCTGACTTTC
NA,TRBD1,TRBV12-3/TRBV12-4,TRBJ2-1,CASSLAGAWGQGVNEQFF,TGTGCCAGCAGTTTAGCCGGGGCTTGGGGACAGGGGGTAAATGAGCAGTTCTTC
NA,NA,TRBV6-5,TRBJ2-2,CASSYWQASTGELFF,TGTGCCAGCAGTTACTGGCAGGCAAGCACCGGGGAGCTGTTTTTT
few,NA,TRBV7-6,TRBJ2-7,CASSFSLVQSSYEQYF,TGTGCCAGCAGCTTTTCGCTGGTCCAGAGCTCCTACGAGCAGTACTTC
few,TRBD1,TRBV7-9,TRBJ2-2,CASGNAGTGNTGELFF,TGTGCCAGCGGCAATGCCGGGACAGGGAACACCGGGGAGCTGTTTTTT
many,NA,TRBV12-2,TRBJ2-3,CASRLRSSGSEEEVDTQYF,TGTGCAAGTCGCTTAAGGTCTAGCGGGAGCGAAGAGGAAGTAGATACGCAGTATTTT
NA,NA,TRBV5-1,TRBJ1-2,CASFPGPRTKGYTF,TGCGCCAGCTTCCCGGGACCGAGGACCAAAGGCTACACCTTC
few,NA,TRBV7-8,TRBJ2-5,CASSLALGGLETQYF,TGTGCCAGCAGCTTAGCGCTGGGGGGCCTAGAGACCCAGTACTTC
few,TRBD2,TRBV4-2,TRBJ2-1,CASSSETGGTLVNEQFF,TGTGCCAGCAGCTCAGAAACCGGGGGGACCTTAGTCAATGAGCAGTTCTTC
NA,TRBD2,TRBV11-2,TRBJ2-2,CASSFFPGTSGRESGGELFF,TGTGCCAGCAGCTTCTTCCCCGGGACTAGCGGGAGAGAAAGCGGCGGGGAGCTGTTTTTT
NA,NA,TRBV23-1,TRBJ2-5,CASSSKGSQETQYF,TGCGCCAGCAGCTCTAAGGGGTCTCAAGAGACCCAGTACTTC
few,TRBD1,TRBV20-1,TRBJ1-1,CSAHTGEKGVVTEAFF,TGCAGTGCTCACACAGGGGAAAAGGGTGTCGTCACTGAAGCTTTCTTT
NA,TRBD2,TRBV4-1,TRBJ2-7,CASSQSGTSGRLYEQYF,TGCGCCAGCAGCCAGTCCGGGACTAGCGGGAGATTATACGAGCAGTACTTC
few,TRBD2,TRBV6-1,TRBJ2-1,CASSRLAGANNEQFF,TGTGCCAGCAGCAGACTAGCGGGAGCGAATAATGAGCAGTTCTTC
many,NA,TRBV20-1,TRBJ2-7,CSASRSYEQYF,TGCAGTGCTAGCCGCTCCTACGAGCAGTACTTC
few,TRBD1,TRBV6-1,TRBJ2-7,CASRRDRSTYEQYF,TGTGCCAGTAGAAGGGACAGATCAACCTACGAGCAGTACTTC
many,NA,TRBV3-1,TRBJ2-7,CASSQRDIGDYEQYF,TGTGCCAGCAGCCAGCGGGACATAGGGGACTACGAGCAGTACTTC
NA,TRBD1,TRBV29-1,TRBJ1-1,CSVEQGAHTEAFF,TGCAGCGTTGAGCAGGGGGCACACACTGAAGCTTTCTTT
many,TRBD2,TRBV4-1,TRBJ2-1,CASSQVGLAGGNEQFF,TGCGCCAGCAGCCAAGTGGGACTAGCGGGAGGTAATGAGCAGTTCTTC
many,NA,TRBV5-1,TRBJ1-5,CASSPGGGNQPQHF,TGCGCCAGCAGCCCGGGCGGGGGCAATCAGCCCCAGCATTTT
NA,NA,TRBV21-1,TRBJ2-7,CASSKVPEVNGTGEQYF,TGTGCCAGCAGCAAAGTGCCCGAAGTCAACGGGACTGGGGAGCAGTACTTC
NA,NA,TRBV7-2,TRBJ2-3,CASSWVGTDTQYF,TGTGCCAGCAGCTGGGTCGGCACAGATACGCAGTATTTT
few,NA,TRBV10-3,TRBJ2-3,CAGGALVGNGIRQYF,TGTGCAGGAGGGGCCTTAGTAGGAAATGGGATACGGCAGTATTTT
many,NA,TRBV28,TRBJ2-1,CASSLGPTSGYNEQFF,TGTGCCAGCAGTTTGGGCCCAACATCGGGCTACAATGAGCAGTTCTTC
NA,TRBD1,TRBV5-1,TRBJ2-3,CASRRTGAQDTQYF,TGCGCCAGCAGAAGGACAGGGGCACAGGATACGCAGTATTTT
many,NA,TRBV29-1,TRBJ1-2,CSAEGSTTYGYTF,TGCAGCGCGGAGGGGTCGACCACCTATGGCTACACCTTC
NA,NA,TRBV20-1,TRBJ2-3,CSATLPGTDTQYF,TGCAGTGCTACCCTCCCCGGCACAGATACGCAGTATTTT
many,NA,TRBV12-5,TRBJ1-1,CASGLFYLSNTEAFF,TGTGCTAGTGGTTTGTTTTATTTATCCAACACTGAAGCTTTCTTT
NA,NA,TRBV2,TRBJ2-1,CASNSYGTQVYNEQFF,TGTGCCAGCAATTCTTACGGGACTCAAGTATACAATGAGCAGTTCTTC
few,TRBD2,TRBV15,TRBJ2-7,CATSRAGTNLPYEQYF,TGTGCCACCAGCAGAGCCGGGACTAACCTACCCTACGAGCAGTACTTC
few,TRBD2,TRBV7-6,TRBJ2-1,CASSLVGASGVYNEQFF,TGTGCCAGCAGCTTAGTGGGGGCTAGCGGGGTTTACAATGAGCAGTTCTTC
many,TRBD2,TRBV29-1,TRBJ2-7,CSVLAGGPRYEQYF,TGCAGCGTTTTAGCGGGAGGGCCCCGCTACGAGCAGTACTTC
NA,NA,TRBV12-3/TRBV12-4,TRBJ2-1,CASSPSGTTNEQFF,TGTGCCAGCAGTCCGTCCGGGACCACCAATGAGCAGTTCTTC
NA,TRBD2,TRBV4-1,TRBJ2-5,CASSPFGLAAVETQYF,TGCGCCAGCAGCCCTTTCGGACTAGCAGCCGTGGAGACCCAGTACTTC
NA,NA,TRBV21-1,TRBJ1-6,CASSKAPGQGLDSPLHF,TGTGCCAGCAGCAAAGCCCCGGGACAGGGGTTAGATTCACCCCTCCACTTT
NA,NA,TRBV20-1,TRBJ2-1,CSARQSGKNEQFF,TGCAGTGCTAGGCAATCCGGGAAAAATGAGCAGTTCTTC
NA,NA,TRBV5-6,TRBJ1-1,CASSFGWTEAFF,TGTGCCAGCAGCTTTGGCTGGACTGAAGCTTTCTTT
many,TRBD2,TRBV28,TRBJ2-1,CASRRTGLAGGYNEQFF,TGTGCCAGCAGGAGAACGGGACTAGCGGGAGGATACAATGAGCAGTTCTTC
few,NA,TRBV10-3,TRBJ1-5,CAISGGADNQPQHF,TGTGCCATCAGTGGCGGGGCGGACAATCAGCCCCAGCATTTT
few,NA,TRBV7-7,TRBJ2-1,CASSLGPLGEQFF,TGTGCCAGCAGCTTAGGCCCTCTAGGTGAGCAGTTCTTC
NA,TRBD2,TRBV9,TRBJ2-1,CASSVGLAGWDEQFF,TGTGCCAGCAGCGTCGGACTAGCGGGATGGGATGAGCAGTTCTTC